The rows below give T cell receptor beta chains drawn from one sample of a study of beta chain features in type 1 diabetes. Sequenced by immunoSEQ multiplex PCR; TCRdb stores in-frame clones only, minus some. The sample lists about 40,000 clones; 49% were seen once. The specimen was central memory CD4+ T cells from blood. These receptors were taken from a woman in her late teens or twenties in good health. The CDR3 runs from the conserved cysteine through the conserved F or W.

v_call,j_call,cdr3_aa
TRBV2,TRBJ2-7,CASSEAGMREQYF
TRBV30,TRBJ2-5,CAWSVPGVQYF
TRBV6-5,TRBJ1-2,CASSPQGDYGYTF
TRBV29-1,TRBJ2-5,CSVVRDLGETQYF
TRBV5-1,TRBJ1-1,CASSLVPENTEAFF
TRBV7-9,TRBJ2-1,CASSLSGGSGFNEQFF
TRBV5-1,TRBJ2-7,CASSLAGSREQYF
TRBV30,TRBJ1-5,CAWSVGVGNNQPQHF
TRBV15,TRBJ2-5,CATSAGTSGEETQYF
TRBV5-1,TRBJ2-2,CASSFLDRPDTGELFF
TRBV7-9,TRBJ2-7,CASSLTTGKDEQYF
TRBV19,TRBJ2-7,CASSIRPDHGGGSEQYF
TRBV11-1,TRBJ2-5,CASSLAAAEEGGAGQYF
TRBV10-3,TRBJ2-7,CAITDRVGSYEQYF
TRBV28,TRBJ1-6,CASSSTLTVTNSPLHF
TRBV6-5,TRBJ2-1,CASRIAGGPYNEQFF
TRBV6-4,TRBJ2-2,CASSDSTRFRTGELFF